The subject of this entry is one T cell receptor beta chain. What it binds is unknown. This table comes from immunoSEQ multiplex PCR, and its TCRdb copy is limited to in-frame clones, with some not included. This sample has 80,000 or so clones, with over 90% found just once. Trimming took 3 bases from V and 1 from J; bases not matched to a gene: 8. Germline CDR1 reads KGHSH; CDR2 reads LQKENI. The CDR3 covers 16 residues. These data belong to a study of T cell responses to AZD1222 COVID-19 vaccine. Study-level findings and limits: Spike-specific TCR breadth and depth went up after people got two AZD1222 doses.

The TCR sequence derives from an adult in good health. The chain employs TRBV18 and TRBJ2-5, with 7 bases fitting TRBD1. Sequenced here: peripheral blood, sampled on day 0 of AZD1222 vaccination. The CDR3 bases are TGTGCCAGCTCACCCTACAGGGACAGCCCCCAAGAGACCCAGTACTTC. Its translation: CASSPYRDSPQETQYF.